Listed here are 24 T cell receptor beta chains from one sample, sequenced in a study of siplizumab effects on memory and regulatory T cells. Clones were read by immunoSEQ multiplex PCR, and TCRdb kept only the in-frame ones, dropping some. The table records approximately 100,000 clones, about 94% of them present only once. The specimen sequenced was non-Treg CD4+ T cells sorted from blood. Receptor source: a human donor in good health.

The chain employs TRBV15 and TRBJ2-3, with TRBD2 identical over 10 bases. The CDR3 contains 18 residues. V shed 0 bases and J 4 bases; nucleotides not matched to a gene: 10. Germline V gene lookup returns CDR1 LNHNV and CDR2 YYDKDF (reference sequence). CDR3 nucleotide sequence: TGTGCCACCAGCAGAGAAGCATCTAGCGGGGGTTTATCAGATACGCAGTATTTT. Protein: CATSREASSGGLSDTQYF.

The CDR3 reads CASGEGNVNQPQHF. Written as DNA, the CDR3 is TGTGCCAGCGGGGAGGGGAATGTTAATCAGCCCCAGCATTTT. The chain has TRBV6-6 and TRBJ1-5, with D possibly TRBD1 on 5 matching bases. The germline gives CDR1 MNHNY, CDR2 SVGAGI (reference sequence). This CDR3 region has 14 residues. With 8 bases removed from V and 4 bases from J, the gap between germline ends came to 15 bases.

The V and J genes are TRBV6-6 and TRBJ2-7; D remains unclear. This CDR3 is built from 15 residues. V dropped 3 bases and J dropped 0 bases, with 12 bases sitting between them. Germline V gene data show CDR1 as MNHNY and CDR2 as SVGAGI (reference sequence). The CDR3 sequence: CASSYPASSSYEQYF. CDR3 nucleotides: TGTGCCAGCAGTTATCCGGCTTCGAGCTCCTACGAGCAGTACTTC.

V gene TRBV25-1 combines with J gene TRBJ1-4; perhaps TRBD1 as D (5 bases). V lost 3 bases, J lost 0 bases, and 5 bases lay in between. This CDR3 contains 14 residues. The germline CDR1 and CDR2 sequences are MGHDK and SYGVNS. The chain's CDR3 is CASSEGATNEKLFF. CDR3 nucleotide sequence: TGTGCCAGCAGTGAGGGGGCAACTAATGAAAAACTGTTTTTT.

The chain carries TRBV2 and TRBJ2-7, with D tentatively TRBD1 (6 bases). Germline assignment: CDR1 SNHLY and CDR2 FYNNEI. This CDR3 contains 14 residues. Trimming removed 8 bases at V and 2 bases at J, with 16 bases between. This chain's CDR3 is CASLFLRGTYEQYF. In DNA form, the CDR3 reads TGTGCCAGCCTGTTCCTTAGGGGGACCTACGAGCAGTACTTC.

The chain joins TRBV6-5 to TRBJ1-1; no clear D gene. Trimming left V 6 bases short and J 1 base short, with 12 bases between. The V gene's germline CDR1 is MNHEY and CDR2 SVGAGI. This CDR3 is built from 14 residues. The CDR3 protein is CASSRSGSNTEAFF. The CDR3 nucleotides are TGTGCCAGCAGCCGATCCGGGTCGAACACTGAAGCTTTCTTT.

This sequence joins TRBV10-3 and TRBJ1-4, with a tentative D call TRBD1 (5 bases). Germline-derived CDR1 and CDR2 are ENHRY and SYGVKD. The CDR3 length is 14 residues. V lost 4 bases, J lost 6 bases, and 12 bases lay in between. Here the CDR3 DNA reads TGTGCCATCAGTGGGTCGCGGGGGGATGAAAAACTGTTTTTT. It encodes CAISGSRGDEKLFF.

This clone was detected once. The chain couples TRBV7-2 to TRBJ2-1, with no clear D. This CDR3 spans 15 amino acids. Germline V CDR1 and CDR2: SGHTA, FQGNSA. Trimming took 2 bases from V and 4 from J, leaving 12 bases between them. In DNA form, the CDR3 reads TGTGCCAGCAGCTTACGGCCTTCGCGATACAATGAGCAGTTCTTC. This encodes CASSLRPSRYNEQFF.

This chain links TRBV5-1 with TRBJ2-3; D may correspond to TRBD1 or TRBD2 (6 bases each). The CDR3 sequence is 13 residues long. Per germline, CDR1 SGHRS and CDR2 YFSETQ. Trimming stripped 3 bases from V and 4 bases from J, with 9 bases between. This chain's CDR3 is CASSSEGADTQYF. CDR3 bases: TGCGCCAGCAGCTCGGAGGGGGCAGATACGCAGTATTTT.

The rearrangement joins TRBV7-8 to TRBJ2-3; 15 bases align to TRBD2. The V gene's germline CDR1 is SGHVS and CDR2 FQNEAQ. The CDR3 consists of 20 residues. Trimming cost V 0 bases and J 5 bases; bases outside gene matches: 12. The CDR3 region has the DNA TGTGCCAGCAGCTTAGCGCGTGGACTAGCGGGGGGGGGACCCCAAGATACGCAGTATTTT. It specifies CASSLARGLAGGGPQDTQYF.

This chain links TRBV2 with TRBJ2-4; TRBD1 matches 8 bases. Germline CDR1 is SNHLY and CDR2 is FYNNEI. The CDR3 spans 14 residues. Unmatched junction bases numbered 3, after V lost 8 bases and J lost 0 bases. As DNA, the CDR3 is TGTGCCAGCTGGACAGGGCTAGCCAAAAACATTCAGTACTTC. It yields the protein CASWTGLAKNIQYF. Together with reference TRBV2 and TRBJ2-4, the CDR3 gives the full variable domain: EPEVTQTPSHQVTQMGQEVILRCVPISNHLYFYWYRQILGQKVEFLVSFYNNEISEKSEIFDDQFSVERPDGSNFTLKIRSTKLEDSAMYFCASWTGLAKNIQYFGAGTRLSVL.

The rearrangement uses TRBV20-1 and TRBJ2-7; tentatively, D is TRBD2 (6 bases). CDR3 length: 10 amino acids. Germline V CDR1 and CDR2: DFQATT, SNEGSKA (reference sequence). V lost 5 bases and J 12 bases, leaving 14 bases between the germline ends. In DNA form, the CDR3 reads TGCAGTGCTCGATACGGGAGTAGGTACTTC. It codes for CSARYGSRYF.

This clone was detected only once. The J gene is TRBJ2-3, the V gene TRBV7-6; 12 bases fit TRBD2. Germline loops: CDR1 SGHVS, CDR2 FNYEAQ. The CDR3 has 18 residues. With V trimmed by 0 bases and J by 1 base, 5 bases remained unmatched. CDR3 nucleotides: TGTGCCAGCAGCTTAGCGGGGCCTAGCGGGGGGGGCACAGATACGCAGTATTTT. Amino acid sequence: CASSLAGPSGGGTDTQYF.

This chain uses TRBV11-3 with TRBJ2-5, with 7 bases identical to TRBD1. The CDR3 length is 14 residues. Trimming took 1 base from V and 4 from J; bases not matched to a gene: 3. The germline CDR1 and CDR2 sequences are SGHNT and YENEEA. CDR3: CASSLAGGGETQYF. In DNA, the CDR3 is TGTGCCAGCAGCTTAGCAGGGGGTGGAGAGACCCAGTACTTC.

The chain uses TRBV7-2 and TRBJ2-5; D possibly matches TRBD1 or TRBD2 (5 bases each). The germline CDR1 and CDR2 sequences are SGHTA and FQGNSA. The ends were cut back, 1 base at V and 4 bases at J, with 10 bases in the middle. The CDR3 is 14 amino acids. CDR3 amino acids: CASSLDRGAETQYF. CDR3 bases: TGTGCCAGCAGCTTAGACCGGGGCGCAGAGACCCAGTACTTC.

This CDR3 is CASSYGPNNNSPLHF. The DNA for the CDR3 is TGTGCCAGCAGTTACGGACCTAATAATAATTCACCCCTCCACTTT. This chain joins TRBV6-6 and TRBJ1-6; D is unresolved. V was pared by 2 bases and J by 5 bases, with 10 bases between. The V gene's germline CDR1 is MNHNY and CDR2 SVGAGI (reference sequence). The CDR3 loop spans 15 amino acids.

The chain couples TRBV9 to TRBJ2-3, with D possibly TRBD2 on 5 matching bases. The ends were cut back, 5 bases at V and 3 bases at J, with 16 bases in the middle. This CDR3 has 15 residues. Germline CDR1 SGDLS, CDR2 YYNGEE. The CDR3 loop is CASRRILGITDTQYF. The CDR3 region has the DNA TGTGCCAGCAGACGTATACTAGGGATTACAGATACGCAGTATTTT.

CDR3: CASSSIPGGTDTQYF. The CDR3 coding sequence is TGTGCCAGCAGTTCGATCCCGGGGGGCACAGATACGCAGTATTTT. The rearrangement links TRBV27 to TRBJ2-3; D perhaps matches TRBD2 (6 bases). The germline V gene encodes CDR1 MNHEY and CDR2 SMNVEV (reference sequence). Trimming pared 4 bases from V and 1 base from J, leaving 12 bases between. The CDR3 is made up of 15 amino acids.

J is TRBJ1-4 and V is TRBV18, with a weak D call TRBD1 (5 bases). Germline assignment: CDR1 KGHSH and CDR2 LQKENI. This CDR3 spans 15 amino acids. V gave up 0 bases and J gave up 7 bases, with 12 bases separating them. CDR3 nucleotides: TGTGCCAGCTCACCACCGGGGGTGCAGGGTGAAAAACTGTTTTTT. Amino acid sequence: CASSPPGVQGEKLFF.

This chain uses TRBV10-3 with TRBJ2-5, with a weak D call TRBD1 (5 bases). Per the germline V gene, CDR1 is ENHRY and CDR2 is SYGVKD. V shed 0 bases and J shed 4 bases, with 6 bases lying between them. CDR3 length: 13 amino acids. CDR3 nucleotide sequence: TGTGCCATCAGTGAGTCGGGGCCAGAGACCCAGTACTTC. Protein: CAISESGPETQYF.

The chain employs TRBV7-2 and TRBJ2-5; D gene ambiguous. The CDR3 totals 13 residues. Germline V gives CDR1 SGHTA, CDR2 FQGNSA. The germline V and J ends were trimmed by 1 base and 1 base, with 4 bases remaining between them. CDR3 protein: CASSLGSQETQYF. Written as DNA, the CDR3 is TGTGCCAGCAGCTTAGGCAGCCAAGAGACCCAGTACTTC.

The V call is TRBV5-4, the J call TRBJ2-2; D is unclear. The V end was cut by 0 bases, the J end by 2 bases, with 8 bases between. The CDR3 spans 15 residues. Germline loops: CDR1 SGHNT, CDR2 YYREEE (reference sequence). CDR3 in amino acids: CASSLVGRNTGELFF. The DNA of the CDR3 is TGTGCCAGCAGCTTGGTTGGCAGAAACACCGGGGAGCTGTTTTTT.

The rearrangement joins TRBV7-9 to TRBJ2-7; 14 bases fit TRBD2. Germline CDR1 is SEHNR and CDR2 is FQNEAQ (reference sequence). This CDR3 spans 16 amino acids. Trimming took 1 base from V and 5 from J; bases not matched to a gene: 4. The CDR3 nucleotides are TGTGCCAGCAGCTTAGGGACTAGCGGGGGGATCAACGAGCAGTACTTC. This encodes CASSLGTSGGINEQYF. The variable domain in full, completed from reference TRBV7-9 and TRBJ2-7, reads DTGVSQNPRHKITKRGQNVTFRCDPISEHNRLYWYRQTLGQGPEFLTYFQNEAQLEKSRLLSDRFSAERPKGSFSTLEIQRTEQGDSAMYLCASSLGTSGGINEQYFGPGTRLTVT.

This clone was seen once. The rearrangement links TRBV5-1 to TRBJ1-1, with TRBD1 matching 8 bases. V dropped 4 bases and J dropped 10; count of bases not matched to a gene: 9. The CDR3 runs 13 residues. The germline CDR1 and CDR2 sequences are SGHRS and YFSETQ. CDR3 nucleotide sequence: TGCGCCAGCAGCCCCGATGGACAGGGCAGAGCTTTCTTT. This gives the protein CASSPDGQGRAFF.